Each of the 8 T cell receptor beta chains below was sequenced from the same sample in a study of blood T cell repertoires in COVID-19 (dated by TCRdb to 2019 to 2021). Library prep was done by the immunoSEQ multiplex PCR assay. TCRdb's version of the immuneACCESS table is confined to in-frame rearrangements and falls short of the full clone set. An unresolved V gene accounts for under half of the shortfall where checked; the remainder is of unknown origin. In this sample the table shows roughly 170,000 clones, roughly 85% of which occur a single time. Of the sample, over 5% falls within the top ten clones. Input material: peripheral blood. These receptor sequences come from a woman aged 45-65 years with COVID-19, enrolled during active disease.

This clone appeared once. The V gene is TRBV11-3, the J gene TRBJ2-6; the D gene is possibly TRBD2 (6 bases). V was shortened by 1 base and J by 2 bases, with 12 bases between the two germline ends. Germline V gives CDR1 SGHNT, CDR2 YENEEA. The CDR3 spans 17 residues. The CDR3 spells CASSLVLSGAGANVLTF. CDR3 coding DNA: TGTGCCAGCAGCTTAGTATTGTCGGGAGCTGGGGCCAACGTCCTGACTTTC. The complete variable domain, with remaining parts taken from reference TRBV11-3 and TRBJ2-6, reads EAGVVQSPRYKIIEKKQPVAFWCNPISGHNTLYWYLQNLGQGPELLIRYENEEAVDDSQLPKDRFSAERLKGVDSTLKIQPAELGDSAVYLCASSLVLSGAGANVLTFGAGSRLTVL.

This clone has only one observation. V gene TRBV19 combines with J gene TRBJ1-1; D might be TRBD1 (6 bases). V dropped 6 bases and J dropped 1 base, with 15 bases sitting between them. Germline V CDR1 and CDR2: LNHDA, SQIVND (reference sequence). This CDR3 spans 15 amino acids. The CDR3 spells CASRSQGRGNTEAFF. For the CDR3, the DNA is TGTGCCAGTAGGTCTCAGGGGAGGGGGAACACTGAAGCTTTCTTT.

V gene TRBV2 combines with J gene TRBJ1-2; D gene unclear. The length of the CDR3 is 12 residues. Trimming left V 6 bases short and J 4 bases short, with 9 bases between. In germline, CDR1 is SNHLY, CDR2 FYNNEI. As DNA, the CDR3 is TGTGCCAGCAGGTCTGGCCTCTATGGCTACACCTTC. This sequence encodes CASRSGLYGYTF. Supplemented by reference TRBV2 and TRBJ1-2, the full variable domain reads EPEVTQTPSHQVTQMGQEVILRCVPISNHLYFYWYRQILGQKVEFLVSFYNNEISEKSEIFDDQFSVERPDGSNFTLKIRSTKLEDSAMYFCASRSGLYGYTFGSGTRLTVV.

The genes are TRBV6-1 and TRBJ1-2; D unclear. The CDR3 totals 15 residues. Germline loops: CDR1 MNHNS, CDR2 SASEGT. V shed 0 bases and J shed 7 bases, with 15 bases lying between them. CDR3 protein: CASSEAWITPGGYTF. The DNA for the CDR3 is TGTGCCAGCAGTGAAGCGTGGATAACCCCAGGTGGCTACACCTTC.

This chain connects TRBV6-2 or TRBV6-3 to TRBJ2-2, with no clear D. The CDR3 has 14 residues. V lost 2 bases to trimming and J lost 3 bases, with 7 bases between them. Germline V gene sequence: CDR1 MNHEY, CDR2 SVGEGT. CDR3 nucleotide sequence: TGTGCCAGCAGTTACGCGGTCGACACCGGGGAGCTGTTTTTT. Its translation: CASSYAVDTGELFF.

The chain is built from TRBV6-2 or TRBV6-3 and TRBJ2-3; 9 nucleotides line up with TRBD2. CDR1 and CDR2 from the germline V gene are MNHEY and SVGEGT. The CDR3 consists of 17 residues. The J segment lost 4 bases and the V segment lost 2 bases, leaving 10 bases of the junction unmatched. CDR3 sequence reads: CASSYGLGTSLADTQYF. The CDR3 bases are TGTGCCAGCAGTTACGGATTAGGGACTAGCCTCGCAGATACGCAGTATTTT.

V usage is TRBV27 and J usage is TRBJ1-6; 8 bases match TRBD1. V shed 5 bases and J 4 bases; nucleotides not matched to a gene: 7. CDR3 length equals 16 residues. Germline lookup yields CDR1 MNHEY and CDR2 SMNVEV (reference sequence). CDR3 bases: TGTGCCAGCAGTGGGATCGGGACAGGTTATAATTCACCCCTCCACTTT. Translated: CASSGIGTGYNSPLHF.

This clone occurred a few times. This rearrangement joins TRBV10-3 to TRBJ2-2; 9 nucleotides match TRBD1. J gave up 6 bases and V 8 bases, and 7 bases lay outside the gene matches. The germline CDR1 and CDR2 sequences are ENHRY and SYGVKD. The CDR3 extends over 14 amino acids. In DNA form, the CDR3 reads TGTGCCATCGGGAGGACAGGGGAGGCCGGGGAGCTGTTTTTT. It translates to CAIGRTGEAGELFF.